This T cell receptor (beta chain) was obtained from a study of T-cell memory formation after mild COVID-19 (dated by TCRdb to the early 2020s). Regarding the study in general: Most TCR sequence clusters were specific to one of the two donors. Two young, previously healthy adult volunteers made up the cohort, one male and one female. In a couple of donors, T-cell clones that expanded and contracted after mild COVID-19 were tracked by sequencing TCRalpha and TCRbeta repertoires over time.

The CDR1 and CDR2 encoded by the germline V gene (reference sequence) are DFQATT and SNEGSKA. V trim: 4 bases; J trim: 4 bases; unmatched bases: 6. The CDR3 runs 15 amino acids, cysteine and phenylalanine included. Only the CDR3 DNA is retained, 45 bases long and in frame from the first base. Sequenced on an Illumina NovaSeq 6000. TCRalpha and TCRbeta cDNA libraries were constructed by 5'RACE with constant-segment primers, with sample barcodes and unique molecular identifiers being introduced. Trizol reagent was used to extract RNA from every sample. Library amplification was performed in two PCR steps, and a second sample barcode and Illumina TruSeq adapters were introduced in the second step. Libraries were sequenced on an Illumina NovaSeq with 2 x 150 bp paired-end reads. In the authors' own workflow: The reads were demultiplexed and collapsed into UMI-guided consensus sequences using migec v1.2.7. Using mixcr v2.1.11, UMI consensuses were aligned to TRA and TRB V and J templates and then assembled into clonotypes. Expanded or contracted clonotypes were those called significant by both edgeR and NoisET, with noise models trained on biological replicates. For edgeR calls, the thresholds were a false discovery rate-adjusted p below 0.01 and a log2 fold-change of 1. As an exploratory analysis of dynamics, max-normalized trajectories of the 1000 most abundant clonotypes were examined with PCA combined with hierarchical clustering. Separately sequenced CD4+ and CD8+ repertoires were used to assign a CD4 or CD8 phenotype to each responding clone. The public reads were reprocessed in TCRdb via fastp at Q25 and MiXCR, keeping in-frame beta chains. CDR3 protein sequences are deduplicated, and each keeps its most common genes and DNA. TCRdb's processing, not the authors' own work, is the source of the V and J calls. This sample gives about 100,000 distinct CDR3 sequences in total; approximately 15% of them show up just once. The ten largest clones represent around 40% of the sample.

Overall study outcomes, separate from this receptor: Contracting CD4+ clones were found mainly in CM and EM memory subsets, while CD8+ clones were enriched in EMRA. The detection of some responding clones in pre-infection memory suggests that pre-existing cross-reactive memory T cells joined the SARS-CoV-2 response. The second-wave clones that peaked on day 37 were not confirmed to be SARS-CoV-2 specific. The study covered only a couple of mild cases, and larger cohorts including severe cases with pre-infection samples were considered necessary. From day 15 to 85, contracting clones showed balanced CD4/CD8 phenotypes, whereas a second wave of clones that expanded from day 15 to 37 leaned towards CD4+.

This clonotype was counted between two and nine times. This clone's antigen is unknown. No per-base quality is available; no much larger clone lies one base away. Ficoll-Paque density gradient centrifugation was the method used to isolate PBMCs. The V and J segments used are TRBV20-1 and TRBJ2-1; 11 central nucleotides agree with TRBD2. The sequenced sample consisted of PBMCs or a T cell subset sorted from them (not recorded which). The TCR was taken from a man younger than 30 who had mild COVID-19 (a few samples of this study predate the infection). The sample titles of this study are shuffled in the database, so cell type and time point are left out; the donor was told from shared clones. The nucleotide sequence is TGCAGTGCTATTGCCGGGACTAGCGGTTACAATGAGCAGTTCTTC. The resulting protein is CSAIAGTSGYNEQFF.